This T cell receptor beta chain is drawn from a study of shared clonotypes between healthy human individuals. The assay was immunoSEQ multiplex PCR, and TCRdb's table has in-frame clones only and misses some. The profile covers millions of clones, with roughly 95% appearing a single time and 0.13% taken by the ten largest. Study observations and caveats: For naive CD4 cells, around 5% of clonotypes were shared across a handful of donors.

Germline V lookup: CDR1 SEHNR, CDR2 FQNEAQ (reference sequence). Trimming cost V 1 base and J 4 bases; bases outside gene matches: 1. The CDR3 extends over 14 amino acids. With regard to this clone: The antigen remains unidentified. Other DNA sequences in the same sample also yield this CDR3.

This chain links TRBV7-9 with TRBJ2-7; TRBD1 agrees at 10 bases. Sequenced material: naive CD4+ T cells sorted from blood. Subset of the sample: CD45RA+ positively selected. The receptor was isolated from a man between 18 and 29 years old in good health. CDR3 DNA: TGTGCCAGCAGCTTAGGACAGGGGGCGTACGAGCAGTACTTC. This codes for CASSLGQGAYEQYF.